This entry features one TCR beta chain sequence. What it binds is not known. The source of the sample is a study of T-cell memory formation after mild COVID-19. Study-level background: Clustering of TCRs was largely donor specific.

Whole-study findings and limits: CD4+ clones that contracted lay mainly in CM and EM; CD8+ ones lay in EMRA. Clones contracting over day 15 to 85 were CD4/CD8 balanced, with later expanders leaning CD4+.

This CDR3 comprises 13 residues. V shed 7 bases and J shed 4 bases, with 13 bases lying between them. TCR alpha and TCR beta cDNA libraries carrying sample barcodes and UMIs came from 5'RACE with constant-segment primers. TCRdb independently ran MiXCR on the 5' RACE reads; one entry per CDR3 protein. The sample has 470,000 or so distinct CDR3 sequences; approximately 25% are singletons. Source material: PBMCs or a T cell subset sorted from them (not recorded which). The clonotype was recovered from an adult woman who had mild COVID-19 (a few samples of this study predate the infection). Cell type and time point are not known. This chain connects TRBV12-3 or TRBV12-4 to TRBJ2-5; no clear D. Here the CDR3 reads CASTWAKSETQYF. As DNA, the CDR3 is TGTGCCAGCACCTGGGCAAAATCAGAGACCCAGTACTTC.